This TCR beta chain was found in a study of blood T cell repertoires in COVID-19. Study details: Acute-phase and convalescent COVID-19 samples originated in the United States, Italy and Spain.

Using immunoSEQ multiplex PCR, the repertoire was profiled, and TCRdb retains in-frame clones only, with some absent. This sample yields approximately 60,000 clones, of which 80% to 90% are seen a single time; under 8% belongs to the top ten. The CDR3 runs to 14 residues. V was shortened by 1 base and J by 8 bases, with 14 bases between the two germline ends. The germline V gene encodes CDR1 SGHTA and CDR2 FQGNSA. This clone was observed a handful of times. The sample consisted of peripheral blood. The TCR comes from a man aged 55 to 69 with active or convalescent COVID-19. The rearrangement uses TRBV7-2 and TRBJ1-2, with D possibly being TRBD1 (6 bases). CDR3 coding DNA: TGTGCCAGCAGCTTAGAACAGGGAACGGGGGGCTACACCTTC. It yields the protein CASSLEQGTGGYTF.